The rows below give T cell receptor beta chains drawn from one sample of a study of vaccination and CD4 T cells after COVID-19. Antigens of these TCRs are unknown. TCRdb recomputed calls from the PCR reads with MiXCR, one row per CDR3 protein. Seen here are about 14,000 distinct CDR3 sequences, 45% to 70% observed once, and the top ten hold around 15%. Sequenced material: CD4+ T cells from blood, cultured in vitro. The source is a human donor who had recovered from COVID-19. Both conserved end residues are part of each CDR3. Each record gives: J gene, V gene, CDR3 protein.

TRBJ1-4 TRBV28 CASSSPNEKLFF
TRBJ2-7 TRBV7-9 CASSFGGRAYEQYF
TRBJ1-5 TRBV6-2/TRBV6-3 CASSWGTDSNQPQHF
TRBJ1-1 TRBV20-1 CSATNTEAFF
TRBJ2-7 TRBV20-1 CSANPGAGTREQYF
TRBJ2-7 TRBV6-2/TRBV6-3 CASSYLAGSYEQYF
TRBJ1-5 TRBV19 CASSPDPRVSNQPQHF
TRBJ2-5 TRBV20-1 CSAGQGNVETQYF
TRBJ1-6 TRBV30 CAWSISQGINSPLHF
TRBJ1-5 TRBV20-1 CSASLGLRGQPQHF
TRBJ2-3 TRBV20-1 CSAVDSRSRIGYTDTQYF
TRBJ2-1 TRBV7-9 CASSPKPRLAIPLNEQFF
TRBJ2-5 TRBV7-3 CASSAYRGETQYF
TRBJ2-2 TRBV20-1 CSARRGTSGNTGELFF
TRBJ2-7 TRBV15 CATSRKSGMGWTGRDEQYF
TRBJ1-4 TRBV4-3 CASSPSGMGATNEKLFF
TRBJ2-5 TRBV20-1 CSADGLAGVGETQYF
TRBJ2-1 TRBV20-1 CSAQSGSPSYNEQFF
TRBJ1-6 TRBV5-1 CASSWDGYNSPLHF
TRBJ1-5 TRBV28 CASNQPQHF
TRBJ2-2 TRBV20-1 CSASANTGELFF
TRBJ2-1 TRBV12-3/TRBV12-4 CASSGGRERIYEQFF
TRBJ2-7 TRBV7-9 CASSGPWGSYEQYF
TRBJ2-1 TRBV20-1 CSAREATSGMGEQFF
TRBJ1-2 TRBV7-9 CASSSEAGHYGYTF
TRBJ1-5 TRBV28 CASSFSHQPQHF
TRBJ1-1 TRBV2 CASVQEMNTEAFF
TRBJ1-2 TRBV20-1 CSAMTDYGYTF
TRBJ1-2 TRBV30 CAWSVGPGGTYGYTF
TRBJ2-1 TRBV19 CASSIGQFNEQFF
TRBJ2-1 TRBV6-5 CASSSTDPGDEQFF
TRBJ1-4 TRBV7-9 CASSLDRAEKLFF
TRBJ1-2 TRBV2 CASRGDREGNGYTF
TRBJ1-1 TRBV18 CASSPDENTEAFF
TRBJ2-3 TRBV7-2 CASSLEGLGSDTQYF
TRBJ1-2 TRBV28 CASSLRAGQSGYTF
TRBJ1-2 TRBV12-3/TRBV12-4 CASSPQGEFNYGYTF
TRBJ2-7 TRBV20-1 CSATPGTPYEQYF
TRBJ1-5 TRBV7-8 CASSLARAGGQPQHF
TRBJ2-7 TRBV20-1 CSARGRYPYEQYF
TRBJ2-3 TRBV2 CASSERGRDTDTQYF
TRBJ2-5 TRBV19 CASSPGTSLGTQYF
TRBJ2-1 TRBV6-4 CASSDGSSYNEQFF
TRBJ2-3 TRBV28 CASSFFSLSGATDTQYF
TRBJ1-1 TRBV7-2 CASSLDGVGTEAFF